The 20 T cell receptor beta chains in this list originate from one sample, sequenced in a study of beta chain features in type 1 diabetes. Study-wide results and limits: Among all four CD4+ subsets, Type 1 diabetes patients had TCRB CDR3s that were moderately but significantly shorter.

Their specific antigens are unknown. Reverse transcribing all isolated RNA meant expressed TCRB transcripts were sequenced. Measured with immunoSEQ multiplex PCR; TCRdb has only the in-frame clones, and not every one. The sample contains around 46,000 clones, approximately 43% of which appear only once. The specimen was stem cell memory CD4+ T cells from blood. These receptors were taken from a man aged 25 to 40 with type 1 diabetes.

This clone occurred once. The rearrangement links TRBV28 to TRBJ1-5, with TRBD1 identical over 9 bases. The ends lost 5 bases at V and 2 bases at J; junction bases unmatched: 10. Per germline, CDR1 MDHEN and CDR2 SYDVKM. This CDR3 is 17 amino acids long. CDR3 protein: CASSNDRWTGGNQPQHF. The CDR3 region has the DNA TGTGCCAGCAGTAACGACCGATGGACAGGGGGCAATCAGCCCCAGCATTTT.

V is TRBV7-9 and J is TRBJ2-1, with 7 bases aligning to TRBD2. V was clipped by 5 bases and J by 4 bases; unmatched bases: 8. The V gene's germline CDR1 is SEHNR and CDR2 FQNEAQ (reference sequence). The CDR3 loop spans 15 amino acids. The CDR3 DNA follows: TGTGCCAGCAGCCCGGGACTAACCTTTTACAATGAGCAGTTCTTC. Translated: CASSPGLTFYNEQFF.

This clone has more than one count but fewer than ten. The V call is TRBV18, the J call TRBJ2-5; 8 nucleotides line up with TRBD2. V lost 2 bases, J lost 1 base, and 9 bases stayed unmatched. The germline gives CDR1 KGHSH, CDR2 LQKENI. The CDR3 is 17 amino acids. Here the CDR3 reads CASSPIRLAGIQETQYF. As DNA, the CDR3 is TGTGCCAGCTCACCAATCAGGCTAGCGGGCATCCAAGAGACCCAGTACTTC.

CDR3 sequence reads: CASSKDRGLTEAFF. The CDR3, as DNA: TGTGCCAGCAGTAAAGACAGGGGGCTCACTGAAGCTTTCTTT. The chain carries TRBV6-1 and TRBJ1-1; 10 positions match TRBD1. The CDR3 is 14 amino acids. Germline V gene lookup returns CDR1 MNHNS and CDR2 SASEGT. Trimming removed 5 bases from V and 4 bases from J; junction bases left unmatched: 4.

This clone was detected once. V and J are TRBV7-6 and TRBJ1-5, with 10 bases fitting TRBD1. V dropped 3 bases and J dropped 5; count of bases not matched to a gene: 1. The length of the CDR3 is 14 residues. Germline V gives CDR1 SGHVS, CDR2 FNYEAQ. The CDR3 sequence: CASSFGQGDQPQHF. The CDR3 region has the DNA TGTGCCAGCAGCTTCGGACAGGGGGATCAGCCCCAGCATTTT.

This sequence joins TRBV28 and TRBJ2-1; 14 nucleotides align to TRBD2. Per the germline V gene, CDR1 is MDHEN and CDR2 is SYDVKM. The CDR3 is 16 amino acids. The junction had 8 bases not matched to a gene; V was cut back by 5 bases and J by 8 bases. The CDR3 nucleotides are TGTGCCAGCAGTCTCGGGACTAGCGGGAGATTCTATGAGCAGTTCTTC. Its protein is CASSLGTSGRFYEQFF.

This clone was observed a handful of times. The chain recombines TRBV6-5 with TRBJ2-1; maybe TRBD2 (5 bases). The V gene lost 6 bases and the J gene lost 7 bases, with 16 bases spanning the gap. Per germline, CDR1 MNHEY and CDR2 SVGAGI. The CDR3 is 14 residues long. CDR3 in amino acids: CASRRTGIANEQFF. The DNA for the CDR3 is TGTGCCAGCAGACGGACTGGAATTGCTAATGAGCAGTTCTTC.

This chain uses TRBV6-1 with TRBJ2-3; no firm D call. V was trimmed by 3 bases and J by 11 bases, leaving 15 bases between them. The CDR3 consists of 13 residues. CDR1 is MNHNS, CDR2 SASEGT, per germline. The CDR3 loop is CASSDSRGLGQYF. In DNA form, the CDR3 reads TGTGCCAGCAGTGACTCAAGAGGTCTTGGGCAGTATTTT.

The chain employs TRBV5-1 and TRBJ2-5; 14 bases agree with TRBD2. The V segment lost 2 bases and the J segment 5 bases; nucleotides outside the gene matches: 2. The length of the CDR3 is 15 residues. Per germline, CDR1 SGHRS and CDR2 YFSETQ. The CDR3 is CASSFRLAGGETQYF. CDR3 bases: TGCGCCAGCAGCTTCCGACTAGCGGGAGGGGAGACCCAGTACTTC. Full variable domain (rest looked up from reference TRBV5-1 and TRBJ2-5): KAGVTQTPRYLIKTRGQQVTLSCSPISGHRSVSWYQQTPGQGLQFLFEYFSETQRNKGNFPGRFSGRQFSNSRSEMNVSTLELGDSALYLCASSFRLAGGETQYFGPGTRLLVL.

This clone is a singleton in its sample. The J gene is TRBJ2-6, the V gene TRBV30, with a possible D match to TRBD2 (7 bases). The CDR3 contains 15 residues. The V and J ends lost 0 bases and 2 bases respectively, with 8 bases between them. The germline CDR1 and CDR2 sequences are GTSNPN and SVGIG (reference sequence). In nucleotides, the CDR3 is TGTGCCTGGAGTGTAGGGGGGGCTGGGGCCAACGTCCTGACTTTC. It codes for CAWSVGGAGANVLTF. The full variable domain, its missing parts supplied by reference TRBV30 and TRBJ2-6, is SQTIHQWPATLVQPVGSPLSLECTVEGTSNPNLYWYRQAAGRGLQLLFYSVGIGQISSEVPQNLSASRPQDRQFILSSKKLLLSDSGFYLCAWSVGGAGANVLTFGAGSRLTVL.

V usage is TRBV2 and J usage is TRBJ2-5; no firm D call. Germline V gene data show CDR1 as SNHLY and CDR2 as FYNNEI. Trimming took 6 bases from V and 5 from J, leaving 7 bases between them. The CDR3 is made up of 11 amino acids. CDR3 sequence reads: CASRAEETQYF. The CDR3 DNA is TGTGCCAGCAGAGCCGAGGAGACCCAGTACTTC.

The chain joins TRBV5-6 to TRBJ1-1, with 10 bases matching TRBD1. Germline CDR1 and CDR2: SGHDT and YYEEEE. The CDR3 is 16 amino acids. Unmatched junction bases numbered 5, after V lost 0 bases and J lost 3 bases. In DNA form, the CDR3 reads TGTGCCAGCAGCTTGGGGGACAGGGGATTATACACTGAAGCTTTCTTT. Protein: CASSLGDRGLYTEAFF.

The chain employs TRBV11-1 and TRBJ2-6; TRBD1 matches 8 bases. CDR1 is SGHAT and CDR2 is FQDESV in the germline V gene (reference sequence). This CDR3 spans 19 amino acids. After removal of 0 bases from V and 0 bases from J, the junction contained 7 bases not matched to a gene. CDR3 nucleotides: TGTGCCAGCAGCTTAGCGCCAGGACAGGGTATCTCTGGGGCCAACGTCCTGACTTTC. Its protein product is CASSLAPGQGISGANVLTF. Full variable domain (rest looked up from reference TRBV11-1 and TRBJ2-6): EAEVAQSPRYKITEKSQAVAFWCDPISGHATLYWYRQILGQGPELLVQFQDESVVDDSQLPKDRFSAERLKGVDSTLKIQPAELGDSAMYLCASSLAPGQGISGANVLTFGAGSRLTVL.

V is TRBV18 and J is TRBJ1-1, with 7 bases identical to TRBD1. The CDR3 is 14 amino acids. V shed 6 bases, J shed 1 base, and the junction held 5 bases outside the gene matches. Germline loops: CDR1 KGHSH, CDR2 LQKENI. CDR3 sequence (DNA): TGTGCCAGCTCCCGGGGACAGTCGAACACTGAAGCTTTCTTT. It codes for CASSRGQSNTEAFF.

This clone occurred a few times. The chain links TRBV5-1 to TRBJ1-2; D is unclear. V lost 0 bases and J lost 4, with 10 bases in between. This CDR3 is built from 14 residues. The germline V gene encodes CDR1 SGHRS and CDR2 YFSETQ. The CDR3 nucleotides are TGCGCCAGCAGCTTGGAACCCGGAGGCTATGGCTACACCTTC. It translates to CASSLEPGGYGYTF.

This chain uses TRBV4-2 with TRBJ2-2; D call uncertain. Germline lookup yields CDR1 LGHNA and CDR2 YNFKEQ. The CDR3 extends over 15 amino acids. The V end lost 4 bases, the J end lost 0 bases, and 9 bases lay between the germline ends. The CDR3 DNA sequence: TGTGCCAGCAGCCTGGTAGTGCCGAACACCGGGGAGCTGTTTTTT. The encoded protein is CASSLVVPNTGELFF.

The rearrangement joins TRBV6-5 to TRBJ2-1, with 8 bases identical to TRBD2. The germline CDR1 and CDR2 sequences are MNHEY and SVGAGI. The CDR3 spans 15 residues. V lost 8 bases to trimming and J lost 10 bases; unmatched junction nucleotides: 16. CDR3 amino acids: CASLTTGGGGREQFF. Written as DNA, the CDR3 is TGTGCCAGCCTTACGACCGGCGGCGGGGGGCGAGAGCAGTTCTTC.

CDR3 nucleotides: TGTGCCAGCAGTTGGCGGGAGACGGGCACTGAAGCTTTCTTT. Protein: CASSWRETGTEAFF. The chain employs TRBV27 and TRBJ1-1, with no clear D. The CDR3 spans 14 residues. CDR1 is MNHEY and CDR2 is SMNVEV in the germline V gene (reference sequence). Between the trimmed V and J ends, which lost 4 bases and 4 bases, there was a span of 13 bases.

A few counts support this clone. The chain employs TRBV11-3 and TRBJ2-1; 8 positions agree with TRBD2. This CDR3 contains 16 residues. Losses at the gene ends were 1 base for V and 7 bases for J; bases not matched to a gene: 9. Germline CDR1 reads SGHNT; CDR2 reads YENEEA. CDR3 DNA: TGTGCCAGCAGCTTAGGTCCCAGCGGGAGTGTGAATGAGCAGTTCTTC. It yields the protein CASSLGPSGSVNEQFF.

V is TRBV28 and J is TRBJ2-1; TRBD2 agrees at 9 bases. This CDR3 comprises 13 residues. Looked up from germline, CDR1 is MDHEN and CDR2 is SYDVKM. V dropped 11 bases and J dropped 5; count of bases not matched to a gene: 7. This CDR3 is CAGSGRLHNEQFF. The CDR3 DNA sequence: TGTGCCGGAAGCGGGAGGTTACACAATGAGCAGTTCTTC. The full variable domain, in which reference TRBV28 and TRBJ2-1 provide the parts outside the CDR3, is DVKVTQSSRYLVKRTGEKVFLECVQDMDHENMFWYRQDPGLGLRLIYFSYDVKMKEKGDIPEGYSVSREKKERFSLILESASTNQTSMYLCAGSGRLHNEQFFGPGTRLTVL.